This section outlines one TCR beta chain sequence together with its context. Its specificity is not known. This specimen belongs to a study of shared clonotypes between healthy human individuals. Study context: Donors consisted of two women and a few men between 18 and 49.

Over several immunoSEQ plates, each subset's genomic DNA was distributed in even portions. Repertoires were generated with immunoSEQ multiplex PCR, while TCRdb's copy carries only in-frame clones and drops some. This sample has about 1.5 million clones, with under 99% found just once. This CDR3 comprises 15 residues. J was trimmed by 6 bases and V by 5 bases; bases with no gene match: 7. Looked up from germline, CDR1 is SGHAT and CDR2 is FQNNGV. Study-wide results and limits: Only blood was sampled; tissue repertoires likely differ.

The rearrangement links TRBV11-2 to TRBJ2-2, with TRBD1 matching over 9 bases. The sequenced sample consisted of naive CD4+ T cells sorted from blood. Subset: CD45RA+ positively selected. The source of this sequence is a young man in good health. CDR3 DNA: TGTGCCAGCAGCCCCGGGACAGGGAGGTCCGGGGAGCTGTTTTTT. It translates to CASSPGTGRSGELFF.